This section outlines one T cell receptor beta chain sequence together with its context. This record belongs to a study of CD8+CD57+ T cells in acquired aplastic anemia. Sequencing involved patients with CD8+CD57+ cell expansion previously shown by flow cytometry. V lost 6 bases, J lost 11 bases, and 13 bases stayed unmatched. From germline, CDR1 is ENHRY and CDR2 SYGVKD. The CDR3 covers 15 residues. The study profiled TCR beta VDJ and CDR3 using genomic DNA as template. TCRdb re-called the reads with MiXCR, one entry per CDR3 protein. The sample yields some 170,000 distinct CDR3 sequences, around half seen once.

This chain joins TRBV10-3 and TRBJ2-2; 9 bases agree with TRBD2. The TCR sequence derives from a human donor with aplastic anemia. Input material: sorted CD4+, CD8+, or CD8+CD57+ T cells (not recorded which) from PBMCs. The CDR3 protein is CAISLPGLAYNELFF. The CDR3 nucleotides are TGTGCCATCAGCCTACCGGGACTAGCCTACAATGAGCTGTTTTTT.